This T cell receptor beta chain was captured in a study of blood T cell repertoires in COVID-19. Turning to the study itself: Donors in Cohort 3 counted as recovered after two negative PCRs, clearance, or symptom resolution. Samples taken during acute and convalescent COVID-19 were collected in the United States, Italy and Spain. PBMCs, B-cell-depleted T cells, or T cells provided the cDNA or gDNA that made up the material.

Trimming left V 5 bases short and J 4 bases short, with 17 bases between. The CDR3 runs 14 residues. The V gene's germline CDR1 is GTSNPN and CDR2 SVGIG (reference sequence). Sequencing was performed with immunoSEQ multiplex PCR; in TCRdb, only in-frame clones are kept and a portion is missing. The sample contains about 210,000 clones, 86% of which appear only once. The age range of participants was about 18 to 95 years, with residence in roughly 25 US areas. The chain carries TRBV30 and TRBJ2-5, with D possibly being TRBD2 (6 bases). The specimen was PBMCs or T cells enriched from blood (not recorded which). This sequence originates from a woman between 40 and 50 years old in a cohort exposed to, infected with or recovered from COVID-19 (not recorded which). The chain's CDR3 is CAWGPGDAAETQYF. CDR3 nucleotides: TGTGCCTGGGGCCCGGGGGACGCGGCAGAGACCCAGTACTTC.